These 28 T cell receptor beta chains share one sample of origin, sequenced in a study of vaccination effects on CD4 cells after COVID-19. These receptors lack a known antigen. Pools of viral peptides were used by the ViraFEST assay to expand antigen-specific CD4+ T cells ahead of sequencing. Isolation of CD4+ T cells took place after about nine days of culture. Between March and December 2020, the person had a SARS-CoV-2 infection that PCR confirmed. Measured with immunoSEQ multiplex PCR; TCRdb has only the in-frame clones, and not every one. The sample records around 23,000 clones, about 81% being singletons. Specimen: CD4+ T cells from PBMCs cultured with a peptide pool, collected before COVID-19 vaccination. The origin of the receptors is a human donor who had a prior SARS-CoV-2 infection.

The J gene is TRBJ1-5, the V gene TRBV7-2, with D perhaps matching TRBD1 (5 bases). V lost 3 bases, J lost 6 bases, and 9 bases lay in between. This CDR3 region has 13 residues. CDR1 is SGHTA and CDR2 is FQGNSA in the germline V gene. The CDR3 is CASSFGGGQPQHF. The CDR3 region has the DNA TGTGCCAGCAGCTTCGGGGGGGGTCAGCCCCAGCATTTT.

The chain employs TRBV7-3 and TRBJ2-5, with TRBD1 as a possible D gene (7 bases). This CDR3 has 14 amino acids. CDR1 is SGHTA and CDR2 is FQGTGA in the germline V gene. Trimming shortened V by 2 bases and J by 7 bases, and 14 bases separated the two germline ends. The CDR3 bases are TGTGCCAGCAGCTTAGGGCAGGGGGGAGGGACCCAGTACTTC. It translates to CASSLGQGGGTQYF.

The V gene is TRBV19, the J gene TRBJ2-7, with 9 bases identical to TRBD2. V trimming: 7 bases; J trimming: 2 bases; junction bases outside the gene matches: 12. This CDR3 comprises 16 residues. Germline assignment: CDR1 LNHDA and CDR2 SQIVND (reference sequence). CDR3 loop: CASTPGVSGSTYEQYF. The CDR3 DNA reads TGTGCCAGTACCCCCGGTGTTAGCGGGAGTACCTACGAGCAGTACTTC.

This clone was observed a handful of times. The V call is TRBV7-9, the J call TRBJ2-1; weak D call: TRBD1 (6 bases). Germline values: CDR1 SEHNR, CDR2 FQNEAQ (reference sequence). V was trimmed by 5 bases and J by 6 bases, leaving 14 bases between them. The CDR3 has 14 amino acids. CDR3 amino acids: CASSLSGTTNEQFF. In DNA form, the CDR3 reads TGTGCCAGCAGCCTGTCCGGGACAACCAATGAGCAGTTCTTC.

This clone has a handful of counts. The chain has TRBV27 and TRBJ1-5; TRBD1 is a possible D gene (6 bases). The CDR3 contains 14 residues. V lost 5 bases, J lost 6 bases, and 14 bases lay in between. Germline loops: CDR1 MNHEY, CDR2 SMNVEV (reference sequence). This CDR3 is CASSTRWGLQPQHF. Here the CDR3 DNA reads TGTGCCAGCAGTACGCGATGGGGGCTTCAGCCCCAGCATTTT.

The V and J genes are TRBV11-2 and TRBJ2-2; a possible D gene is TRBD1 (5 bases). The germline CDR1 and CDR2 sequences are SGHAT and FQNNGV. The CDR3 spans 13 residues. Trimming stripped 6 bases from V and 8 bases from J, with 13 bases between. CDR3 in DNA: TGTGCCAGCAGAACGATTGGGGCAGGGGAGCTGTTTTTT. This codes for CASRTIGAGELFF.

This chain links TRBV11-2 with TRBJ1-5; D call uncertain. Germline V gene sequence: CDR1 SGHAT, CDR2 FQNNGV. With 1 base removed from V and 1 base from J, the gap between germline ends came to 5 bases. The CDR3 runs 14 residues. In DNA form, the CDR3 reads TGTGCCAGCAGCTTAGTTGGGAGCAATCAGCCCCAGCATTTT. This sequence encodes CASSLVGSNQPQHF. Full variable domain (outside the CDR3, taken from reference TRBV11-2 and TRBJ1-5): EAGVAQSPRYKIIEKRQSVAFWCNPISGHATLYWYQQILGQGPKLLIQFQNNGVVDDSQLPKDRFSAERLKGVDSTLKIQPAKLEDSAVYLCASSLVGSNQPQHFGDGTRLSIL.

A remark on this clone: Other DNA sequences in the sample encode the same CDR3. The V gene is TRBV4-1, the J gene TRBJ2-1; 10 bases fit TRBD1. The V and J ends lost 1 base and 7 bases, in that order; junction bases with no gene match: 4. CDR1 and CDR2 from the germline V gene are MGHRA and YSYEKL. The CDR3 has 15 amino acids. For the CDR3, the DNA is TGCGCCAGCAGCCAAGGACAGGGGGCATGGAATGAGCAGTTCTTC. It is translated as CASSQGQGAWNEQFF.

This chain links TRBV9 with TRBJ2-3, with D possibly TRBD2 on 6 matching bases. Trimming left V 4 bases short and J 4 bases short, with 13 bases between. This CDR3 is 14 amino acids long. Germline CDR1 is SGDLS and CDR2 is YYNGEE. The CDR3 is CASSPRPGADTQYF. The CDR3 nucleotides read TGTGCCAGCAGCCCACGACCGGGGGCAGATACGCAGTATTTT.

The chain recombines TRBV27 with TRBJ1-6, with 7 bases lining up with TRBD1. CDR3 length: 13 amino acids. V lost 6 bases and J lost 11; bases outside the gene matches: 7. Germline V gene data show CDR1 as MNHEY and CDR2 as SMNVEV (reference sequence). CDR3 DNA sequence: TGTGCCAGCAGCTCGACAGGGAGGGCACCCCTCCACTTT. It codes for CASSSTGRAPLHF.

The chain is built from TRBV4-2 and TRBJ2-5; D is unclear. The CDR3 sequence is 13 residues long. Germline values: CDR1 LGHNA, CDR2 YNFKEQ. The ends were cut back, 4 bases at V and 4 bases at J, with 10 bases in the middle. The CDR3 region has the DNA TGTGCCAGCAGCCCGGTCGATAGAGAGACCCAGTACTTC. This translates into CASSPVDRETQYF.

This chain links TRBV5-4 with TRBJ1-4; perhaps TRBD1 as D (5 bases). Trimming took 4 bases from V and 6 from J, leaving 16 bases between them. CDR3 length: 15 amino acids. Germline CDR1 is SGHNT and CDR2 is YYREEE (reference sequence). The CDR3 here is CASSKGGTTDEKLFF. The DNA for the CDR3 is TGTGCCAGCAGCAAAGGAGGGACCACGGATGAAAAACTGTTTTTT.

This clone was detected once. J is TRBJ1-5 and V is TRBV6-5; weak D call: TRBD1 (5 bases). The length of the CDR3 is 14 residues. Per the germline V gene, CDR1 is MNHEY and CDR2 is SVGAGI. Trimming took off 11 bases at V and 4 bases at J, with 18 bases between the two ends. CDR3 DNA sequence: TGTGCCGCCCGAAGTGCGGGGGTTAATCAGCCCCAGCATTTT. It encodes CAARSAGVNQPQHF.

The chain couples TRBV11-1 to TRBJ2-3; tentatively, D is TRBD1 (5 bases). The CDR3 has 14 amino acids. Between the trimmed V and J ends, which lost 1 base and 0 bases, there was a span of 5 bases. Germline CDR1 is SGHAT and CDR2 is FQDESV (reference sequence). For the CDR3, the DNA is TGTGCCAGCAGCTTAGGGGGCAGCACAGATACGCAGTATTTT. It codes for CASSLGGSTDTQYF.

The chain has TRBV25-1 and TRBJ2-2; D unclear. Germline values: CDR1 MGHDK, CDR2 SYGVNS. CDR3 size: 14 residues. The V gene lost 0 bases and the J gene lost 6 bases, with 8 bases spanning the gap. The chain's CDR3 is CASSEYPEAGELFF. CDR3 DNA sequence: TGTGCCAGCAGTGAATATCCAGAGGCCGGGGAGCTGTTTTTT.

The rearrangement links TRBV7-3 to TRBJ2-7, with 13 bases fitting TRBD2. Per germline, CDR1 SGHTA and CDR2 FQGTGA. V lost 5 bases to trimming and J lost 6 bases; unmatched junction nucleotides: 4. CDR3 size: 14 residues. The CDR3 DNA sequence: TGTGCCAGCAGCCCAGGACTAGCGGGAGCCGAGCAGTACTTC. Translation: CASSPGLAGAEQYF.

In its sample, this clone was seen a few times. The gene calls are TRBV19 and TRBJ1-4; 7 bases agree with TRBD1. This CDR3 comprises 15 residues. The V segment lost 3 bases and the J segment 4 bases; nucleotides outside the gene matches: 5. Per the germline V gene, CDR1 is LNHDA and CDR2 is SQIVND (reference sequence). CDR3: CASSILSGGNEKLFF. The DNA for the CDR3 is TGTGCCAGTAGTATTTTGTCAGGGGGTAATGAAAAACTGTTTTTT. Based on the CDR3 plus reference TRBV19 and TRBJ1-4, the full variable domain is DGGITQSPKYLFRKEGQNVTLSCEQNLNHDAMYWYRQDPGQGLRLIYYSQIVNDFQKGDIAEGYSVSREKKESFPLTVTSAQKNPTAFYLCASSILSGGNEKLFFGSGTQLSVL.

The chain carries TRBV18 and TRBJ1-1, with 7 bases aligning to TRBD1. The CDR3 totals 13 residues. Trimming removed 4 bases from V and 5 bases from J; junction bases left unmatched: 4. CDR1 and CDR2 from the germline V gene are KGHSH and LQKENI. CDR3 region: CASSQTQGTEAFF. CDR3 DNA: TGTGCCAGCTCACAAACACAGGGGACTGAAGCTTTCTTT.

This clone appeared a few times. The J gene is TRBJ1-6, the V gene TRBV20-1, with TRBD1 identical over 9 bases. The CDR3 consists of 14 residues. Germline CDR1 DFQATT, CDR2 SNEGSKA (reference sequence). Trimming took 3 bases from V and 6 from J; bases not matched to a gene: 3. The CDR3 sequence: CSASRDRVNSPLHF. DNA for the CDR3: TGCAGTGCTAGTAGGGACAGGGTTAATTCACCCCTCCACTTT.

This clone occurred a few times. The chain has TRBV7-3 and TRBJ2-2; D is uncertain. This CDR3 region has 16 residues. The germline V gene has CDR1 SGHTA and CDR2 FQGTGA. V was trimmed by 1 base and J by 5 bases, leaving 14 bases between them. CDR3 region: CASSLSGGYSTGELFF. DNA of the CDR3: TGTGCCAGCAGCTTAAGTGGTGGCTATTCTACCGGGGAGCTGTTTTTT. The full variable domain, completed using reference TRBV7-3 and TRBJ2-2, is GAGVSQTPSNKVTEKGKYVELRCDPISGHTALYWYRQSLGQGPEFLIYFQGTGAADDSGLPNDRFFAVRPEGSVSTLKIQRTERGDSAVYLCASSLSGGYSTGELFFGEGSRLTVL.

The chain joins TRBV3-1 (or the pseudogene TRBV3-2) to TRBJ1-1; 7 bases are a match to TRBD1. Trimming cost V 2 bases and J 2 bases; bases outside gene matches: 2. Germline V CDR1 and CDR2: LGHDT, YNNKEL (reference sequence). The CDR3 consists of 14 residues. CDR3 sequence: CASSQQGGNTEAFF. The CDR3 region has the DNA TGTGCCAGCAGCCAACAGGGGGGAAACACTGAAGCTTTCTTT.

The chain has TRBV5-8 and TRBJ2-5; TRBD2 aligns across 8 bases. This CDR3 has 17 amino acids. The J segment lost 5 bases and the V segment lost 4 bases, leaving 16 bases of the junction unmatched. Germline V gives CDR1 SGHTS, CDR2 YDEGEE. CDR3 residues: CASSPGTSGVGAETQYF. CDR3 coding DNA: TGTGCCAGCAGCCCCGGGACTAGTGGGGTTGGGGCCGAGACCCAGTACTTC.

The chain couples TRBV29-1 to TRBJ1-2; TRBD1 is a possible D gene (6 bases). The germline V gene has CDR1 SQVTM and CDR2 ANQGSEA. This CDR3 is 14 amino acids long. V lost 6 bases, J lost 3 bases, and 17 bases lay in between. CDR3 coding DNA: TGCAGCGTGGGTAACAGGGATGGGGACTATGGCTACACCTTC. This gives the protein CSVGNRDGDYGYTF.

This sequence joins TRBV12-3 or TRBV12-4 and TRBJ2-4; perhaps TRBD2 as D (5 bases). There are 11 residues in the CDR3. Trimming left V 2 bases short and J 13 bases short, with 9 bases between. The CDR3 loop reads CASSLSGLQYF. CDR3 sequence (DNA): TGTGCCAGCAGTTTAAGTGGACTCCAGTACTTC.

The V gene is TRBV2, the J gene TRBJ1-4, with D perhaps TRBD1 (5 bases). Trimming pared 4 bases from V and 4 bases from J, leaving 13 bases between. Germline CDR1 SNHLY, CDR2 FYNNEI. The CDR3 has 15 residues. CDR3 sequence reads: CASSATGSFNEKLFF. The CDR3 region has the DNA TGTGCCAGCAGTGCTACAGGCAGTTTTAATGAAAAACTGTTTTTT. Complete variable domain (other parts from reference TRBV2 and TRBJ1-4): EPEVTQTPSHQVTQMGQEVILRCVPISNHLYFYWYRQILGQKVEFLVSFYNNEISEKSEIFDDQFSVERPDGSNFTLKIRSTKLEDSAMYFCASSATGSFNEKLFFGSGTQLSVL.

This clone appeared a few times. The chain joins TRBV10-2 to TRBJ1-5; tentatively, D is TRBD1 (5 bases). V dropped 8 bases and J dropped 3 bases, with 11 bases sitting between them. Per the germline V gene, CDR1 is WSHSY and CDR2 is SAAADI. This CDR3 spans 13 amino acids. For the CDR3, the DNA is TGCGCCAGCTCGGGACTCCCCAATCAGCCCCAGCATTTT. Its translation: CASSGLPNQPQHF.

Only a few counts were recorded for this clone. The chain couples TRBV11-2 to TRBJ2-7; D not certain. The CDR3 sequence is 11 residues long. CDR1 is SGHAT and CDR2 is FQNNGV in the germline V gene. V was clipped by 4 bases and J by 3 bases, with 4 bases between them. CDR3 in DNA: TGTGCCAGCAGCTCATTCTACGAGCAGTACTTC. It codes for CASSSFYEQYF.

This clone was found once. This chain links TRBV18 with TRBJ2-5; tentative D call: TRBD2 (6 bases). The V end was cut by 1 base, the J end by 3 bases, with 12 bases between. Germline loops: CDR1 KGHSH, CDR2 LQKENI. The CDR3 sequence is 15 residues long. The CDR3 DNA reads as TGTGCCAGCTCACCACAGGCTGGAGGGGAAGAGACCCAGTACTTC. It specifies CASSPQAGGEETQYF. The complete variable domain, with remaining parts taken from reference TRBV18 and TRBJ2-5, reads NAGVMQNPRHLVRRRGQEARLRCSPMKGHSHVYWYRQLPEEGLKFMVYLQKENIIDESGMPKERFSAEFPKEGPSILRIQQVVRGDSAAYFCASSPQAGGEETQYFGPGTRLLVL.